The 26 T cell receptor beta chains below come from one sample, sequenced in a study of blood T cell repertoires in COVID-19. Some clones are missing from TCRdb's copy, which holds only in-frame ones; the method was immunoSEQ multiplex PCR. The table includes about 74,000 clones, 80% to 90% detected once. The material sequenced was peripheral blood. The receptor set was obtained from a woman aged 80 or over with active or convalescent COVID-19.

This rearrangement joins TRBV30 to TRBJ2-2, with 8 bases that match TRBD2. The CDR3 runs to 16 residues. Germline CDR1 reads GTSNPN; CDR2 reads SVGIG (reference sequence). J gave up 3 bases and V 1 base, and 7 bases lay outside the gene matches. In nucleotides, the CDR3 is TGTGCCTGGAGTGCCCATGCGGGAGGCGACACCGGGGAGCTGTTTTTT. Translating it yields CAWSAHAGGDTGELFF. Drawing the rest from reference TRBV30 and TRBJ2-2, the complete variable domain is SQTIHQWPATLVQPVGSPLSLECTVEGTSNPNLYWYRQAAGRGLQLLFYSVGIGQISSEVPQNLSASRPQDRQFILSSKKLLLSDSGFYLCAWSAHAGGDTGELFFGEGSRLTVL.

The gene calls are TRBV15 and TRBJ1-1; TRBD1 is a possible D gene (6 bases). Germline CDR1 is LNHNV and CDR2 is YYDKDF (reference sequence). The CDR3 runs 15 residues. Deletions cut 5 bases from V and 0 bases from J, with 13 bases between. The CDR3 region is CATSFRQALNTEAFF. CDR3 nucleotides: TGTGCCACCAGCTTCCGACAGGCCCTGAACACTGAAGCTTTCTTT.

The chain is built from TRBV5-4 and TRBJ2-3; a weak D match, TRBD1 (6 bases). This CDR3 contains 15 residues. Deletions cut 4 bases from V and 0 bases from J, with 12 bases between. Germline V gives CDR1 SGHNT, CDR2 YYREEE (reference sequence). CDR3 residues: CASSEDSKSTDTQYF. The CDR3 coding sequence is TGTGCCAGCAGCGAGGACAGTAAGAGCACAGATACGCAGTATTTT.

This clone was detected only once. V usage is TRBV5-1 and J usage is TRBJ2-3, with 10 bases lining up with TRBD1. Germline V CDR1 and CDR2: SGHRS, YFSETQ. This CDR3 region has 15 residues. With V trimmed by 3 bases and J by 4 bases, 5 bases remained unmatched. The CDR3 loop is CASSWDRGRADTQYF. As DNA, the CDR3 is TGCGCCAGCAGCTGGGACAGGGGTCGAGCAGATACGCAGTATTTT.

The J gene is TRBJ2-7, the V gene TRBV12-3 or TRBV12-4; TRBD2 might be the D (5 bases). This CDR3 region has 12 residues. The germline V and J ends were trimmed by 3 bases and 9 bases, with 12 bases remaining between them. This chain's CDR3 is CASSFGAGGQYF. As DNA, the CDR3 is TGTGCCAGCAGTTTTGGTGCGGGTGGGCAGTACTTC.

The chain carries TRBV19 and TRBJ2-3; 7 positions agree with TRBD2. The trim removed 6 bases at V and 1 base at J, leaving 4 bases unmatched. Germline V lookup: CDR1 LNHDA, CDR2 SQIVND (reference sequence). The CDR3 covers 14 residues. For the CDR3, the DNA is TGTGCCAGTAGGACTAGCCCGGGCACAGATACGCAGTATTTT. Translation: CASRTSPGTDTQYF.

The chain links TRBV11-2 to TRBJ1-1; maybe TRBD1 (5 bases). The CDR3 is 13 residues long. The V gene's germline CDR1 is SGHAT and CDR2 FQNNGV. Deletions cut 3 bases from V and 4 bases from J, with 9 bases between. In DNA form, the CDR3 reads TGTGCCAGCAGCTTGAGCCAGGGCACTGAAGCTTTCTTT. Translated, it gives CASSLSQGTEAFF.

CDR3: CASSVQGVSGANVLTF. In DNA form, the CDR3 reads TGTGCCAGTAGTGTACAGGGGGTCTCTGGGGCCAACGTCCTGACTTTC. The chain recombines TRBV19 with TRBJ2-6, with 8 bases matching TRBD1. The CDR3 covers 16 residues. Germline lookup yields CDR1 LNHDA and CDR2 SQIVND (reference sequence). Trimming removed 5 bases from V and 0 bases from J; junction bases left unmatched: 3.

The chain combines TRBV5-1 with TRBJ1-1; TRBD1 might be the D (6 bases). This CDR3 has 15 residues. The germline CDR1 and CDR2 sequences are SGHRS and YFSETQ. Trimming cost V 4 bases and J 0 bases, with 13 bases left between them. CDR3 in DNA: TGCGCCAGCAGCCAACAGGGTCCTATGAACACTGAAGCTTTCTTT. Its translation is CASSQQGPMNTEAFF.

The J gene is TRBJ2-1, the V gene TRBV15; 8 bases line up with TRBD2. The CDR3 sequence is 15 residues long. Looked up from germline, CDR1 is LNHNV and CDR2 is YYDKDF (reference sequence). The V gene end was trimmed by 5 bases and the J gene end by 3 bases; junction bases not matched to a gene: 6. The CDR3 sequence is CATSPPGGLYNEQFF. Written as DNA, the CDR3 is TGTGCCACCAGCCCCCCGGGAGGGCTCTACAATGAGCAGTTCTTC.

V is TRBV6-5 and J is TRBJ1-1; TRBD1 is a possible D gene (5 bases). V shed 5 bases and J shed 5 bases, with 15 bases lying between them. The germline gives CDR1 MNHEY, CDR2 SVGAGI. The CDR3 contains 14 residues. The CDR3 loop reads CASSNRPFRTEAFF. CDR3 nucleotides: TGTGCCAGCAGTAACAGGCCCTTCAGAACTGAAGCTTTCTTT.

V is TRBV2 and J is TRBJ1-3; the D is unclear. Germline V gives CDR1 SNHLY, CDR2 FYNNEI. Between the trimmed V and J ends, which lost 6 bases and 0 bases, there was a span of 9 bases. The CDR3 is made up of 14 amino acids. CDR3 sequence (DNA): TGTGCCAGCAGCCAGGTGGGCTCTGGAAACACCATATATTTT. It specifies CASSQVGSGNTIYF. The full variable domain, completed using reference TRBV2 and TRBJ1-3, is EPEVTQTPSHQVTQMGQEVILRCVPISNHLYFYWYRQILGQKVEFLVSFYNNEISEKSEIFDDQFSVERPDGSNFTLKIRSTKLEDSAMYFCASSQVGSGNTIYFGEGSWLTVV.

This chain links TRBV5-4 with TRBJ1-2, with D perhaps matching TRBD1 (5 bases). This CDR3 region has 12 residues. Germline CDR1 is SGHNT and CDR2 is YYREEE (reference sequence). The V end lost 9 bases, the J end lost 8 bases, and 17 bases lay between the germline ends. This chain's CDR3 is CAIPTGVYGYTF. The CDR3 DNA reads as TGTGCCATCCCAACGGGGGTTTACGGCTACACCTTC. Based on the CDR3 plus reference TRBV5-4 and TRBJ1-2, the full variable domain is ETGVTQSPTHLIKTRGQQVTLRCSSQSGHNTVSWYQQALGQGPQFIFQYYREEENGRGNFPPRFSGLQFPNYSSELNVNALELDDSALYLCAIPTGVYGYTFGSGTRLTVV.

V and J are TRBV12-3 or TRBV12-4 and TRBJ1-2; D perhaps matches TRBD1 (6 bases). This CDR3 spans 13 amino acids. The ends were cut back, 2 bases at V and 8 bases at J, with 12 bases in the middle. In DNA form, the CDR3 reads TGTGCCAGCAGTTTACAGGGGAGCGTCGGCTACACCTTC. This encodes CASSLQGSVGYTF.

This chain's CDR3 is CASSDLPGRTTEAFF. CDR3 bases: TGTGCCAGCAGCGACCTCCCGGGGAGGACCACTGAAGCTTTCTTT. The J gene is TRBJ1-1, the V gene TRBV7-2; D remains unclear. Germline V gives CDR1 SGHTA, CDR2 FQGNSA. The CDR3 is made up of 15 amino acids. V was pared by 5 bases and J by 4 bases, with 17 bases between.

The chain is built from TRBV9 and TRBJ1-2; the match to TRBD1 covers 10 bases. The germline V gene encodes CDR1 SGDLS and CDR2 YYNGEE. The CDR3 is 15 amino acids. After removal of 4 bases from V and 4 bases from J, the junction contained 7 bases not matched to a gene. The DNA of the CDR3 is TGTGCCAGCAGCTCCTCAGGGACAGGGGTCTATGGCTACACCTTC. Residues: CASSSSGTGVYGYTF.

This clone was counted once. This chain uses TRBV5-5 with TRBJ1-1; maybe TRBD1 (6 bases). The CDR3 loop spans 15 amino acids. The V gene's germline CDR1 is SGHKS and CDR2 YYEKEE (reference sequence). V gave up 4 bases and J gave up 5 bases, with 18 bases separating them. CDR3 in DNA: TGTGCCAGCAGCCCACTCCCGGGAGGGGGGACTGAAGCTTTCTTT. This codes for CASSPLPGGGTEAFF. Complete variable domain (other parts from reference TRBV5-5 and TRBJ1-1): DAGVTQSPTHLIKTRGQQVTLRCSPISGHKSVSWYQQVLGQGPQFIFQYYEKEERGRGNFPDRFSARQFPNYSSELNVNALLLGDSALYLCASSPLPGGGTEAFFGQGTRLTVV.

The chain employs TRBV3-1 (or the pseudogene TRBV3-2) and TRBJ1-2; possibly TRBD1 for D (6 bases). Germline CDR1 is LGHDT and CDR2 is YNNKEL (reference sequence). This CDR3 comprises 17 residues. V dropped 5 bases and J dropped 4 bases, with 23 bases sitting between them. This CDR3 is CASSSSGAGRVFYGYTF. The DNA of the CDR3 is TGTGCCAGCAGCTCCTCAGGGGCAGGTCGGGTTTTCTATGGCTACACCTTC.

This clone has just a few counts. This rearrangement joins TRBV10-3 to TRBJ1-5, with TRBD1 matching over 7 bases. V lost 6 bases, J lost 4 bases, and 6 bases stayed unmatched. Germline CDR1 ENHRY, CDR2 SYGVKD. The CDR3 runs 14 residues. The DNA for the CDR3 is TGTGCCATCAGCCTGGGACAGAAGAATCAGCCCCAGCATTTT. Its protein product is CAISLGQKNQPQHF.

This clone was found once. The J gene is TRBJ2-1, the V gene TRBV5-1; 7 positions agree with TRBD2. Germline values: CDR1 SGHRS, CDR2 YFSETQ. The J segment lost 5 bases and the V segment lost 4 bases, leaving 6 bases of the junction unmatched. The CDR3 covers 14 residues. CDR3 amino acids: CASSHGGFNNEQFF. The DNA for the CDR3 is TGCGCCAGCAGCCACGGGGGGTTCAACAATGAGCAGTTCTTC.

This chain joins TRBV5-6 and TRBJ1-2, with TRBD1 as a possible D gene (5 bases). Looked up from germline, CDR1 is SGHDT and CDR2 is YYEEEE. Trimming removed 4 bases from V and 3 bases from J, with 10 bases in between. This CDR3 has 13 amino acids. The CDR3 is CASSLGADYGYTF. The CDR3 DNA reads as TGTGCCAGCAGCCTAGGGGCAGACTATGGCTACACCTTC.

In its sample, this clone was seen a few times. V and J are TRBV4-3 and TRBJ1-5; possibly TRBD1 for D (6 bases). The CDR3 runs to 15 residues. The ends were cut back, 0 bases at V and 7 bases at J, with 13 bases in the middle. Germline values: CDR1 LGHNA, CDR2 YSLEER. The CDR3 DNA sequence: TGCGCCAGCAGCCAAGATCGCAGGGGCCGACAGCCCCAGCATTTT. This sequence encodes CASSQDRRGRQPQHF.

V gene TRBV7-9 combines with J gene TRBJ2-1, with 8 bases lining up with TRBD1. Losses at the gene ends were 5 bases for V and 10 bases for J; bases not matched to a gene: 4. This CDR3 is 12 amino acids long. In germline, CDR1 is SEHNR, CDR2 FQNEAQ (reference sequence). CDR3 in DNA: TGTGCCAGCAGCCGAGGACAGGGAGAGCAGTTCTTC. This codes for CASSRGQGEQFF.

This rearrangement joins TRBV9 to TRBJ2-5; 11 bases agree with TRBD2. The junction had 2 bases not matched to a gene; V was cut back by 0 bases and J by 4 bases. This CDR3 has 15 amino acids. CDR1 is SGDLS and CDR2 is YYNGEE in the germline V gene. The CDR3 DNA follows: TGTGCCAGCAGCGTAGATACTAGCGGGGGAGAGACCCAGTACTTC. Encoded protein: CASSVDTSGGETQYF.

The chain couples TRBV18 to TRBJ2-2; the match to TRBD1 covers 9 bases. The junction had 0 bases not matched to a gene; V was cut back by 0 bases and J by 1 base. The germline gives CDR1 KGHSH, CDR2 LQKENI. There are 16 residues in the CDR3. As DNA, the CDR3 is TGTGCCAGCTCACCACCGGGACAGGGGAACACCGGGGAGCTGTTTTTT. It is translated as CASSPPGQGNTGELFF.

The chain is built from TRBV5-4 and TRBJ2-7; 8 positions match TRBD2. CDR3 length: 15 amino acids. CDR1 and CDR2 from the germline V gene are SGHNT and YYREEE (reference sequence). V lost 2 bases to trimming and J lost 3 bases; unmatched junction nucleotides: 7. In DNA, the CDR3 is TGTGCCAGCAGCTTCGGGGTAGCGGGATACTACGAGCAGTACTTC. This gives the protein CASSFGVAGYYEQYF. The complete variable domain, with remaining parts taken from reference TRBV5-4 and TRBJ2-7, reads ETGVTQSPTHLIKTRGQQVTLRCSSQSGHNTVSWYQQALGQGPQFIFQYYREEENGRGNFPPRFSGLQFPNYSSELNVNALELDDSALYLCASSFGVAGYYEQYFGPGTRLTVT.